This T cell receptor beta chain was retrieved from a study of CD8+ T cells in alopecia areata. Concerning this clone: Its target is not known.

cDNA prepared by RNA extraction and subsequent reverse transcription served as the template for sequencing. Here immunoSEQ multiplex PCR was the method, and the copy in TCRdb shows in-frame clones only, minus some. The data show approximately 150,000 clones, with about three fifths seen just once and 36% held by the top ten. Study findings and constraints: An increase in clonality over normal scalp was evident in lesional scalp, especially alopecia totalis/universalis. Besides other cells, scalp samples also yield sequences of resident alphabeta T cells from normal skin.

Sorted populations comprised CD4+ and CD8+ T cells obtained from PBMCs. The CDR3 totals 13 residues. CDR1 and CDR2 (germline): SQVTM, ANQGSEA. V dropped 6 bases and J dropped 6 bases, with 14 bases sitting between them. Sequencing input: CD8+ T cells sorted from blood. This TCR came from a human donor in good health. The chain couples TRBV29-1 to TRBJ1-4, with D hard to call. The DNA of the CDR3 is TGCAGCGTCGGGAAGGGTGGGGATGAAAAACTGTTTTTT. Translated, it gives CSVGKGGDEKLFF.